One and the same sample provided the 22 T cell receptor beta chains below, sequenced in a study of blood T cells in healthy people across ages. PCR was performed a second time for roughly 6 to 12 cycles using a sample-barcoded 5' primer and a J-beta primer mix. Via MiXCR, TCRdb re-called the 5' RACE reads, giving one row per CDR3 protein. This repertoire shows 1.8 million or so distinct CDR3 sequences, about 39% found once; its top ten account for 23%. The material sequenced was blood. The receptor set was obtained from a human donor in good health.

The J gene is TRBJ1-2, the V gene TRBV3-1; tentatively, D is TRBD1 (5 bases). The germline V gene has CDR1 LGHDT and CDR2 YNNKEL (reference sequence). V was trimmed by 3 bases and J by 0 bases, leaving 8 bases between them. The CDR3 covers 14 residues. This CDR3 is CASSHQGTNYGYTF. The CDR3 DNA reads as TGTGCCAGCAGCCATCAGGGAACTAACTATGGCTACACCTTC.

The CDR3 DNA follows: TGTGCCAGCAGTTTAAGACTACGTATAACTAATGAAAAACTGTTTTTT. As protein: CASSLRLRITNEKLFF. The rearrangement joins TRBV28 to TRBJ1-4; D ambiguous. V lost 2 bases and J 1 base, leaving 11 bases between the germline ends. This CDR3 is built from 16 residues. From germline, CDR1 is MDHEN and CDR2 SYDVKM. Full variable domain (outside the CDR3, taken from reference TRBV28 and TRBJ1-4): DVKVTQSSRYLVKRTGEKVFLECVQDMDHENMFWYRQDPGLGLRLIYFSYDVKMKEKGDIPEGYSVSREKKERFSLILESASTNQTSMYLCASSLRLRITNEKLFFGSGTQLSVL.

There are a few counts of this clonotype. The CDR3 region has the DNA TGTGCCAGCAGCCCTGTAAGCGGGGGCCCCCAGCAGTACTTC. Amino acid sequence: CASSPVSGGPQQYF. The V and J genes are TRBV7-6 and TRBJ2-4, with 8 bases identical to TRBD2. This CDR3 comprises 14 residues. From germline, CDR1 is SGHVS and CDR2 FNYEAQ. J was trimmed by 13 bases and V by 5 bases; bases with no gene match: 13.

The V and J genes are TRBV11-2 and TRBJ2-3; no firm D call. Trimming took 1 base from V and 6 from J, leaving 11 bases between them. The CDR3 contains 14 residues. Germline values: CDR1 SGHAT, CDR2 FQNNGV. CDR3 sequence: CASSLASLRDTQYF. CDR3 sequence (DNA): TGTGCCAGCAGCTTAGCCAGTCTCAGGGATACGCAGTATTTT.

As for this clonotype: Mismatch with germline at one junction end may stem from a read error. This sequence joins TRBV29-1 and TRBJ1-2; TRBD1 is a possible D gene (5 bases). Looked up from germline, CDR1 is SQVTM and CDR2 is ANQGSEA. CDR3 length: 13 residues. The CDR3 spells CSVEGQAHYGYTF. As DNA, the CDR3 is TGCAGCGTTGAGGGGCAGGCTCACTACGGCTACACCTTC. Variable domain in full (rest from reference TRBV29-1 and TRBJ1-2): SAVISQKPSRDICQRGTSLTIQCQVDSQVTMMFWYRQQPGQSLTLIATANQGSEATYESGFVIDKFPISRPNLTFSTLTVSNMSPEDSSIYLCSVEGQAHYGYTFGSGTRLTVV.

This chain's CDR3 is CASSRQGMGEQYF. The CDR3 bases are TGTGCCAGCAGCAGACAGGGGATGGGAGAGCAGTACTTC. The rearrangement uses TRBV11-2 and TRBJ2-7; 8 nucleotides agree with TRBD1. V dropped 5 bases and J dropped 7; count of bases not matched to a gene: 7. CDR1 is SGHAT and CDR2 is FQNNGV in the germline V gene. The CDR3 is 13 amino acids.

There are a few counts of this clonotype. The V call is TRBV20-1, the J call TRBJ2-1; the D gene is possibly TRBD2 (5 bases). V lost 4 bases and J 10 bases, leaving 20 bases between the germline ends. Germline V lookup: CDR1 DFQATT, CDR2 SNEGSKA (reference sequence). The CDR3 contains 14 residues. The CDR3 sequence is CSATLGLVRPEQFF. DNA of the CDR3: TGCAGTGCTACCTTAGGACTGGTTCGACCGGAGCAGTTCTTC.

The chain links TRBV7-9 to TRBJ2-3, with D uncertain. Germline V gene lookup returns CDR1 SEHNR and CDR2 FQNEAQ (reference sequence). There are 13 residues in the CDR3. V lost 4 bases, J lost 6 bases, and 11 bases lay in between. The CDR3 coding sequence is TGTGCCAGCAGCTCGGTACCCGGGGATACGCAGTATTTT. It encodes CASSSVPGDTQYF.

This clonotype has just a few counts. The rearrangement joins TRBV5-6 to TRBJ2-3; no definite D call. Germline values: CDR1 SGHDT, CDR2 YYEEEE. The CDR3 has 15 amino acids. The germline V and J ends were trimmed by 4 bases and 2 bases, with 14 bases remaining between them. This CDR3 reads CASSHALGYTDTQYF. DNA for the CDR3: TGTGCCAGCAGCCACGCCCTAGGCTACACAGATACGCAGTATTTT.

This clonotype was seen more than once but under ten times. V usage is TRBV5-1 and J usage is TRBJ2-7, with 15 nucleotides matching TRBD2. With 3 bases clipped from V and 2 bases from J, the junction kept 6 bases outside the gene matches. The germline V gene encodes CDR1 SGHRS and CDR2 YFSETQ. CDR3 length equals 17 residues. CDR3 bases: TGCGCCAGCAGCTCGGGACTAGCGGGGGGCTCCGCCTACGAGCAGTACTTC. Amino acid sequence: CASSSGLAGGSAYEQYF.

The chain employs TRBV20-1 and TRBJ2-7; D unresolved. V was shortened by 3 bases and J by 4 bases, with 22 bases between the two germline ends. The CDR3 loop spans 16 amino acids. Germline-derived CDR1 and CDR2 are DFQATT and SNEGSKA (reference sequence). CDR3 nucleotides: TGCAGTGCTAGTGAGATGGTCGGAACGGTAGGGTACGAGCAGTACTTC. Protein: CSASEMVGTVGYEQYF.

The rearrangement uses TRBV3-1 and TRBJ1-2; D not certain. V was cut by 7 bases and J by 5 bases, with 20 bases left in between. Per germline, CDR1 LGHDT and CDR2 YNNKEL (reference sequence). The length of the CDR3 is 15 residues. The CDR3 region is CASNGRGRDGYGYTF. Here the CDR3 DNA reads TGTGCCAGCAACGGAAGAGGGAGGGATGGATATGGCTACACCTTC.

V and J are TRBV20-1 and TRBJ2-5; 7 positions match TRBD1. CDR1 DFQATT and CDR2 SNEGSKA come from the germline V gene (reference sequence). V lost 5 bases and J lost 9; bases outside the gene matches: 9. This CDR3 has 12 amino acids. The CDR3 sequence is CSAGTAGQPQYF. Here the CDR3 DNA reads TGCAGTGCTGGGACAGCCGGGCAGCCCCAGTACTTC.

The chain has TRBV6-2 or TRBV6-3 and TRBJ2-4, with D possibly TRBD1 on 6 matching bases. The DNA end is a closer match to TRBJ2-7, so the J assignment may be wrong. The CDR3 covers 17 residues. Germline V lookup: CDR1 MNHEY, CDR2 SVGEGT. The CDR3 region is CASSRGLAGTFLYEQYF. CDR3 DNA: TGTGCCAGCAGCCGCGGTTTGGCTGGGACATTCCTCTACGAGCAGTACTTC.

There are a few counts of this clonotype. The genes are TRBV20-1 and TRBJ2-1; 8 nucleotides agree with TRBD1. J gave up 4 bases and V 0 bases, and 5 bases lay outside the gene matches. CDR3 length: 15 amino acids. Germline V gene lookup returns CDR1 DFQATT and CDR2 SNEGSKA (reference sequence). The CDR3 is CSARDSQGAYNEQFF. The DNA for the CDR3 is TGCAGTGCTAGAGATAGCCAGGGGGCTTACAATGAGCAGTTCTTC.

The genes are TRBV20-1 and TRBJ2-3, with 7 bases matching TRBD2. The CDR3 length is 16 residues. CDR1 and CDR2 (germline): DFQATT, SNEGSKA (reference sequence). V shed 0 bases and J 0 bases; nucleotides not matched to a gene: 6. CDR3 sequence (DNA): TGCAGTGCTAGAGATCGGCTAGCGGTCAGCACAGATACGCAGTATTTT. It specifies CSARDRLAVSTDTQYF.

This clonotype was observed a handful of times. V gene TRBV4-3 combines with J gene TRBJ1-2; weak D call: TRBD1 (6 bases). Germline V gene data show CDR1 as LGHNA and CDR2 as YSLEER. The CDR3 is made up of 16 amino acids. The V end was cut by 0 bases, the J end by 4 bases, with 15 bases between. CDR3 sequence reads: CASSQDPGEDFYGYTF. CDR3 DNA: TGCGCCAGCAGCCAAGATCCAGGGGAGGACTTCTATGGCTACACCTTC.

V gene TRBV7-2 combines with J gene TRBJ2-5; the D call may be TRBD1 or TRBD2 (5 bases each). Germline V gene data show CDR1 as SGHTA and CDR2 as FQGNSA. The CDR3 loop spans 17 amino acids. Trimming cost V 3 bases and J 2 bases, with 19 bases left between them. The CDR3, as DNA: TGTGCCAGCAGCTTGGGTGGTAACGGGGCGCTTCAAGAGACCCAGTACTTC. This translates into CASSLGGNGALQETQYF.

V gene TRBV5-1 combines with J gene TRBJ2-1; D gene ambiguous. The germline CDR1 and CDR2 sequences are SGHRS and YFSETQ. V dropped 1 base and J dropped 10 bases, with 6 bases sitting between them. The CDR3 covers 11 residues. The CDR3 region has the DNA TGCGCCAGCAGCTTGTTGACAGAGCAGTTCTTC. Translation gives CASSLLTEQFF.

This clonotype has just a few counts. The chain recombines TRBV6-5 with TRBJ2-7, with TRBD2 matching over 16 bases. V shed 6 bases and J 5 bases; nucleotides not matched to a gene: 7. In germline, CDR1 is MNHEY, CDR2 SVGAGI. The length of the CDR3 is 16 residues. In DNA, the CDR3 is TGTGCCAGCAGCACCGGGACTAGCGGGGGGGCCCACGAGCAGTACTTC. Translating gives CASSTGTSGGAHEQYF.

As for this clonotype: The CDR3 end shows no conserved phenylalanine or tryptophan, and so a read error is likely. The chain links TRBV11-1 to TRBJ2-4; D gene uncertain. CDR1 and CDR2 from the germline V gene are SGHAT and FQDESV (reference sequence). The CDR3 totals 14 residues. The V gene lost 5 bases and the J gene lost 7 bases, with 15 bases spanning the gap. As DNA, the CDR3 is TGTGCCAGCAGCCTTACCCCACGGGCGAACATTCAGTACCTC. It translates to CASSLTPRANIQYL.

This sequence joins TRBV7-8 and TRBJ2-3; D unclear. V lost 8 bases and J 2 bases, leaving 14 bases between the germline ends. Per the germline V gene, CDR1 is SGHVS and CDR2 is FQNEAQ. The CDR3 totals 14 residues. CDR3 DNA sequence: TGTGCCAGCTCAAGACTCCTAGACACAGATACGCAGTATTTT. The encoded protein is CASSRLLDTDTQYF.